This TCR beta chain was sequenced for a study of blood T cell repertoires in COVID-19. On the study more broadly: Samples representing acute and convalescent COVID-19 were sourced from the United States, Italy and Spain. From T cells, B-cell-depleted T cells, or PBMCs came the material, which was cDNA or gDNA.

V shed 4 bases, J shed 4 bases, and the junction held 4 bases outside the gene matches. Germline CDR1 reads LNHDA; CDR2 reads SQIVND (reference sequence). This CDR3 contains 14 residues. Only one count was recorded for this clone. Under the authors' procedure: Cell counts per sample came from amplifying reference gene primers. The repertoire was sequenced with immunoSEQ multiplex PCR; TCRdb's copy has only in-frame clones and lacks some. For V, J and clone size, that table is used; D and trimming come from the DNA. In the table there are fewer than 350,000 clones, around 85% of which are singletons. This sequence originates from a woman younger than 45 who had recovered from COVID-19. The chain links TRBV19 to TRBJ1-5, with 7 bases lining up with TRBD1. Sequencing was done on a sample of peripheral blood. In DNA form, the CDR3 reads TGTGCCAGTAGTAATTCACAGGGGAATCAGCCCCAGCATTTT. Translated, it gives CASSNSQGNQPQHF.